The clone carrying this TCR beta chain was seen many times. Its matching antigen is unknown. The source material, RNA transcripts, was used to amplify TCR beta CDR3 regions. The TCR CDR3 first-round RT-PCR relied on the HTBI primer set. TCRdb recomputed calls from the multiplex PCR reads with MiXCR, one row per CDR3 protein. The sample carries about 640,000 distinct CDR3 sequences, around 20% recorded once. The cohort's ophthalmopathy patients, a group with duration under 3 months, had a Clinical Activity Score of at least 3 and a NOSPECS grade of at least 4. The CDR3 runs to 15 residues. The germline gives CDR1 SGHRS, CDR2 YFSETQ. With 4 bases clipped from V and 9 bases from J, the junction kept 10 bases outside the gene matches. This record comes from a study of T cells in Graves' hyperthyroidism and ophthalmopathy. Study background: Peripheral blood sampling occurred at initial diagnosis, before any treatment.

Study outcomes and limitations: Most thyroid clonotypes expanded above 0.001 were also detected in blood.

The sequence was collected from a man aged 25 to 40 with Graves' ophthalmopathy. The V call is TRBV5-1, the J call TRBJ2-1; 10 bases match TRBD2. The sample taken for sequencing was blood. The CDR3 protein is CASSPGASGRGEQFF. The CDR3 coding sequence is TGCGCCAGCAGCCCTGGGGCTAGCGGGAGAGGTGAGCAGTTCTTC.